Below, one T cell receptor (beta chain) is given with its context. A few counts support this clone. The target of this receptor is not known. No much larger clonotype is one base removed from it; base qualities were not supplied. The CDR3 regions of human TCRbeta chains were subjected to immunosequencing. The authors' analysis ran thus. Repertoire TCRs were matched against a reference library of SARS-CoV-2-specific TCRs generated with the MIRA antigen-specificity platform. Breadth was defined as the fraction of unique TCRs that were SARS-CoV-2-associated, and depth was defined as the fraction of total T cells that were SARS-CoV-2-associated. Using the MIRA data, each spike-specific TCR was assigned both to the spike region to which the TCR was reactive and to a CD4 or CD8 class. Log10-transformed breadth and depth values were compared by one-way ANOVA with Sidak's multiple comparisons tests. In TCRdb, the immuneACCESS table is reduced to in-frame sequences with V and J assigned. These tables do not hold every clone; where another copy was compared, an unresolved V gene accounts for under half, and the others remain unexplained. V and J calls and clone size follow that table, whereas D and trimming were derived from the DNA. The sample records about 130,000 clones, about 88% of which are singletons. The ten biggest clones cover about 9.5% of the sample.

V and J are truncated by 1 base and 0 bases respectively, leaving an intervening sequence of 7 bases. The germline V gene (reference sequence) yields LNHDA for CDR1 and SQIVND for CDR2. The CDR3 contains 14 residues, cysteine and phenylalanine counted. The only DNA kept is the CDR3, 42 bases in frame from the first base. The sample's time point label, decoded: about 28 days (+/-7) after the second vaccine dose. AZD1222 recipients whose second dose came at about 4 weeks and those whose second dose came at about 12 weeks were combined into one group, since spike-specific TCR depth and breadth did not differ between the two schedules. Vaccinee samples were obtained from the UK trials COV001 and COV002, which included a single-blind randomized controlled phase 2/3 trial of AZD1222 (ChAdOx1 nCoV-19) in healthy adults. For TCRbeta chain sequencing, PBMC samples were collected from trial participants at day 0 and at day 28 after the second dose.

These data come from a study of T cell responses to AZD1222 COVID-19 vaccine (dated by TCRdb to about 2021). As for the study more broadly: TCR sequencing was performed for roughly 250 trial participants, of whom about 200 were given two doses of AZD1222 and about 25 were given two doses of MenACWY control vaccine. Trial participants were enrolled into age subgroups of 18-55, 56-69 and 70-plus years, which contained roughly 150, 30 and 60 TCR-sequenced participants, respectively. Study-level results and caveats: Vaccine-associated CD4 TCRs spanned the whole spike protein, with dominant responses in regions 160-218 and 743-854. Spike-specific TCR breadth and depth rose significantly after two AZD1222 doses compared with day 0 and with MenACWY recipients. Most participants were white British and females outnumbered males, and the authors suggested that clonal diversity may have been underestimated. Conclusions about previously exposed vaccinees were limited because only a handful of AZD1222 recipients were SARS-CoV-2 seropositive at baseline. Nearly half of unique spike-specific TCRs reportedly recognized epitopes outside regions mutated in the B.1.351 and B.1.1.7 variants. No day 14 peak-response samples were available, so repertoires were characterized only after the peak T cell response. In the small 56-69-year group, the increase in depth fell short of significance, most likely because of low power.

This TCR was recovered from an adult who received the AZD1222 COVID-19 vaccine. This material consisted of peripheral blood, taken 28 days after the second AZD1222 dose. The rearrangement combines TRBV19 with TRBJ2-7, with the D gene uncertain. The CDR3 is CASSIARSSYEQYF. The bases are TGTGCCAGTAGTATAGCTAGGAGCTCCTACGAGCAGTACTTC.